The clone carrying this T cell receptor beta chain was detected ten times or more. Antigen specificity is unknown. This entry comes from a study of metastatic and nonmetastatic thyroid tumors. Regarding the study as a whole: Significantly higher TCR beta diversity was reportedly seen in malignant thyroid tumors than benign nodules, in blood and tumor.

Nobody among the patients had been given any treatment before thyroid surgery. TCRdb re-processed the PCR reads through MiXCR. Here the sample spans about 15,000 clones, approximately 23% being singletons. CDR3 length: 12 residues. Germline V gene lookup returns CDR1 SNHLY and CDR2 FYNNEI. V lost 2 bases and J 2 bases, leaving 3 bases between the germline ends. Sequencing input: tumor tissue. V usage is TRBV2 and J usage is TRBJ1-2; D ambiguous. The sequence came from a female donor with papillary thyroid cancer or a benign thyroid nodule (not recorded which). Some clones in this sample may be carry-over from other donors' samples. This chain's CDR3 is CASSEQNYGYTF. The CDR3 nucleotides are TGTGCCAGCAGTGAACAGAACTATGGCTACACCTTC. Together with reference TRBV2 and TRBJ1-2, the CDR3 gives the full variable domain: EPEVTQTPSHQVTQMGQEVILRCVPISNHLYFYWYRQILGQKVEFLVSFYNNEISEKSEIFDDQFSVERPDGSNFTLKIRSTKLEDSAMYFCASSEQNYGYTFGSGTRLTVV.